The following is a T cell receptor (beta chain) sequence with its context. These data are taken from a study of CD8+ T cells in alopecia areata. Background on the study: Administration of oral tofacitinib to treated patients was at 5 to 10 mg twice daily.

The CDR3 has 16 amino acids. The germline V gene has CDR1 WSHSY and CDR2 SAAADI. Trimming removed 4 bases from V and 2 bases from J, with 15 bases in between. RNA was extracted and reverse transcribed into cDNA as the sequencing template. Sequenced by immunoSEQ multiplex PCR; TCRdb stores in-frame clones only, minus some. The sample records roughly 150,000 clones, about 60% being singletons. This TCR derives from a human donor with alopecia areata. The V and J genes are TRBV10-2 and TRBJ2-1; tentatively, D is TRBD2 (6 bases). The starting material was CD4+ T cells sorted from blood, obtained at week 0. CDR3 in DNA: TGCGCCAGCAGTGCCCCGGGGGTTGAGACCTACAATGAGCAGTTCTTC. Amino acid sequence: CASSAPGVETYNEQFF.